The 31 T cell receptor beta chains listed next were all sequenced from one sample in a study of T cells in Graves' hyperthyroidism and ophthalmopathy. Amplification yielded TCR beta CDR3 regions, with RNA transcripts as the source. The primer set for the first-round RT-PCR of the TCR CDR3 was HTBI. TCRdb reanalysed the multiplex PCR reads using MiXCR and keeps one entry per CDR3 protein. This sample has hundreds of thousands of distinct CDR3 sequences, with 20% to 25% found just once. Source material: blood. Every receptor here comes from a man aged 25-45 years with Graves' ophthalmopathy.

The genes are TRBV27 and TRBJ2-3, with D tentatively TRBD2 (6 bases). The CDR3 sequence is 13 residues long. Germline V lookup: CDR1 MNHEY, CDR2 SMNVEV (reference sequence). The CDR3, as DNA: TGTGCTGCGGGGCAGACAGTCTTAGATACGCAGTATTTT. It translates to CAAGQTVLDTQYF.

This clonotype came up a few times. The chain is built from TRBV10-1 and TRBJ2-2; 7 positions match TRBD2. V lost 0 bases to trimming and J lost 6 bases; unmatched junction nucleotides: 7. Germline lookup yields CDR1 WNHNN and CDR2 SYGVQD (reference sequence). CDR3 length: 16 residues. CDR3 residues: CASSESIAGDAGELFF. The CDR3 DNA is TGCGCCAGCAGTGAGTCAATAGCGGGTGACGCCGGGGAGCTGTTTTTT.

This chain links TRBV6-2 or TRBV6-3 with TRBJ1-2, with D tentatively TRBD1 (5 bases). Germline CDR1 MNHEY, CDR2 SVGEGT. V lost 5 bases and J lost 8, with 12 bases in between. This CDR3 has 12 amino acids. The CDR3 DNA sequence: TGTGCCAGCAGTGGGGACGCCCCGGGCTACACCTTC. This codes for CASSGDAPGYTF.

Note on this clonotype: This may be a read error: a much more frequent sequence differs by one nucleotide. The chain couples TRBV20-1 to TRBJ2-1; D not certain. This CDR3 region has 13 residues. V lost 1 base and J lost 5, with 9 bases in between. Germline V CDR1 and CDR2: DFQATT, SNEGSKA (reference sequence). The CDR3 coding sequence is TGCAGTGCTAGAGCCTGGAAGGACAATGAGCAGTTCTTC. Protein product: CSARAWKDNEQFF.

The chain combines TRBV3-1 with TRBJ1-1; D unclear. This CDR3 is built from 14 residues. Germline V gene lookup returns CDR1 LGHDT and CDR2 YNNKEL (reference sequence). With 1 base removed from V and 2 bases from J, the gap between germline ends came to 8 bases. The DNA for the CDR3 is TGTGCCAGCAGCCAAGGCAGTTTTAACACTGAAGCTTTCTTT. This sequence encodes CASSQGSFNTEAFF.

The chain has TRBV7-8 and TRBJ2-7; D could derive from TRBD1 or TRBD2 (5 bases each). CDR3 length: 13 residues. Trimming removed 5 bases at V and 7 bases at J, with 15 bases between. Germline values: CDR1 SGHVS, CDR2 FQNEAQ. The CDR3 DNA follows: TGTGCCAGCAGCACCGGGACGCCCAGGGAGCAGTACTTC. Its translation: CASSTGTPREQYF.

This clonotype was found many times. CDR3 amino acids: CSARDRGSLRTEAFF. CDR3 in DNA: TGCAGTGCTAGAGATAGAGGGTCCTTGCGCACTGAAGCTTTCTTT. V is TRBV20-1 and J is TRBJ1-1; D gene uncertain. This CDR3 is 15 amino acids long. Trimming cost V 0 bases and J 4 bases, with 15 bases left between them. Germline-derived CDR1 and CDR2 are DFQATT and SNEGSKA (reference sequence).

This clonotype was detected many times. The chain combines TRBV2 with TRBJ1-4; D is possibly TRBD1 (5 bases). From germline, CDR1 is SNHLY and CDR2 FYNNEI. Trimming stripped 6 bases from V and 8 bases from J, with 19 bases between. This CDR3 has 15 residues. The CDR3 sequence is CASRGTERKGEKLFF. The DNA of the CDR3 is TGTGCCAGCAGAGGGACGGAGAGAAAGGGAGAAAAACTGTTTTTT.

CDR3 residues: CASSLIGLAMYNEQFF. The CDR3 DNA is TGTGCCAGCAGTTTAATTGGGCTAGCGATGTACAATGAGCAGTTCTTC. This rearrangement joins TRBV27 to TRBJ2-1, with D possibly TRBD2 on 6 matching bases. The CDR3 has 16 residues. Germline CDR1 and CDR2: MNHEY and SMNVEV (reference sequence). V was pared by 2 bases and J by 4 bases, with 15 bases between.

This clonotype appeared many times. V and J are TRBV11-2 and TRBJ2-3, with D uncertain. The length of the CDR3 is 14 residues. Germline CDR1 reads SGHAT; CDR2 reads FQNNGV. The germline V and J ends were trimmed by 5 bases and 4 bases, with 13 bases remaining between them. The CDR3 nucleotides are TGTGCCAGCAGCCCTGACGTGGCAGCAGATACGCAGTATTTT. Translating it yields CASSPDVAADTQYF.

This clonotype was seen a single time. The junction departs from the called germline gene at one end, perhaps through a read error. This chain uses TRBV18 with TRBJ2-1; 7 nucleotides match TRBD1. Germline V gene data show CDR1 as KGHSH and CDR2 as LQKENI. The CDR3 is made up of 15 amino acids. DNA of the CDR3: TGTGCCAGCTCACCACGCGGACAGGTGGGGGATGAGCGGTTCTTC. Translating it yields CASSPRGQVGDERFF.

This clonotype was counted ten times or more. The chain recombines TRBV11-2 with TRBJ1-1, with a tentative D call TRBD1 (5 bases). Germline lookup yields CDR1 SGHAT and CDR2 FQNNGV. Trimming removed 2 bases from V and 1 base from J, with 8 bases in between. The CDR3 runs to 14 residues. Written as DNA, the CDR3 is TGTGCCAGCAGCTTATGGGGGGGGAACACTGAAGCTTTCTTT. Translating gives CASSLWGGNTEAFF. Full variable domain (remainder filled in from reference TRBV11-2 and TRBJ1-1): EAGVAQSPRYKIIEKRQSVAFWCNPISGHATLYWYQQILGQGPKLLIQFQNNGVVDDSQLPKDRFSAERLKGVDSTLKIQPAKLEDSAVYLCASSLWGGNTEAFFGQGTRLTVV.

The chain's CDR3 is CASSTGTSPSYEQYF. In DNA form, the CDR3 reads TGTGCCAGTAGTACAGGGACTAGCCCGAGCTACGAGCAGTACTTC. This chain uses TRBV19 with TRBJ2-7, with TRBD2 identical over 9 bases. V gave up 4 bases and J gave up 3 bases; unmatched junction bases: 7. Germline V gives CDR1 LNHDA, CDR2 SQIVND (reference sequence). This CDR3 has 15 amino acids.

This chain uses TRBV6-5 with TRBJ2-1; TRBD2 matches 11 bases. The germline gives CDR1 MNHEY, CDR2 SVGAGI. The length of the CDR3 is 17 residues. The V segment lost 6 bases and the J segment 3 bases; nucleotides outside the gene matches: 10. CDR3 coding DNA: TGTGCCAGCAGATTAAGGGGGACTAGCGGCCGCTACAATGAGCAGTTCTTC. Protein: CASRLRGTSGRYNEQFF.

V is TRBV7-3 and J is TRBJ2-2; 15 bases line up with TRBD2. The V gene end was trimmed by 1 base and the J gene end by 6 bases; junction bases not matched to a gene: 9. The CDR3 covers 19 residues. Germline V gene lookup returns CDR1 SGHTA and CDR2 FQGTGA. Written as DNA, the CDR3 is TGTGCCAGCAGCTTAAGATCCAGGACTAGCGGGAGGGCCGCCGGGGAGCTGTTTTTT. Amino acids: CASSLRSRTSGRAAGELFF.

This clonotype has a handful of counts. J is TRBJ2-7 and V is TRBV7-9; perhaps D is TRBD1 or TRBD2 (5 bases each). The germline gives CDR1 SEHNR, CDR2 FQNEAQ (reference sequence). The CDR3 runs to 16 residues. Trimming took 5 bases from V and 0 from J, leaving 17 bases between them. This CDR3 reads CASSSPPGRDSYEQYF. For the CDR3, the DNA is TGTGCCAGCAGCAGCCCCCCGGGACGCGACTCCTACGAGCAGTACTTC.

The chain carries TRBV27 and TRBJ2-1, with a possible D match to TRBD2 (5 bases). CDR1 MNHEY and CDR2 SMNVEV come from the germline V gene (reference sequence). CDR3 size: 15 residues. The V gene lost 5 bases and the J gene lost 0 bases, with 11 bases spanning the gap. The CDR3 loop reads CASSQGLFSYNEQFF. The CDR3 DNA reads as TGTGCCAGCAGTCAAGGACTCTTCTCCTACAATGAGCAGTTCTTC.

This clonotype turned up a few times. J is TRBJ2-1 and V is TRBV12-3 or TRBV12-4, with D maybe TRBD1 (5 bases). V was pared by 6 bases and J by 6 bases, with 18 bases between. The CDR3 length is 15 residues. The CDR3 nucleotides read TGTGCCAGCAGCTCGTGGCAGGGCTTTTTCAATGAGCAGTTCTTC. Translating gives CASSSWQGFFNEQFF.

With respect to this clonotype: Possible read error: a much larger clone is one base away. The chain has TRBV9 and TRBJ2-1; 15 bases map to TRBD2. This CDR3 is built from 15 residues. The V segment lost 3 bases and the J segment 7 bases; nucleotides outside the gene matches: 2. Germline V CDR1 and CDR2: SGDLS, YYNGEE. CDR3 bases: TGTGCCAGCAGCGCCGGGACTAGCGGGAGGAATGAGCAGTTCTTC. It codes for CASSAGTSGRNEQFF.

This clonotype was found many times. The chain uses TRBV30 and TRBJ2-7; D is possibly TRBD1 (5 bases). The germline CDR1 and CDR2 sequences are GTSNPN and SVGIG (reference sequence). This CDR3 has 14 residues. The ends were cut back, 1 base at V and 0 bases at J, with 10 bases in the middle. CDR3 sequence (DNA): TGTGCCTGGAGTGCTACAGGTAGCTCCTACGAGCAGTACTTC. Translation gives CAWSATGSSYEQYF.

This clonotype was seen many times. The chain couples TRBV6-4 to TRBJ2-1; D perhaps matches TRBD1 (5 bases). The CDR3 loop spans 14 amino acids. Germline values: CDR1 MRHNA, CDR2 SNTAGT. Trimming removed 3 bases at V and 9 bases at J, with 15 bases between. The CDR3 loop is CASSEGRVSGEQFF. In DNA, the CDR3 is TGTGCCAGCAGTGAGGGGCGCGTAAGTGGTGAGCAGTTCTTC.

At least ten counts were recorded for this clonotype. The chain links TRBV20-1 to TRBJ2-3; no firm D call. Looked up from germline, CDR1 is DFQATT and CDR2 is SNEGSKA (reference sequence). The CDR3 length is 12 residues. Trimming took off 6 bases at V and 0 bases at J, with 7 bases between the two ends. CDR3: CSATRSTDTQYF. The CDR3 DNA reads TGCAGTGCCACCAGGAGCACAGATACGCAGTATTTT.

The genes are TRBV11-1 and TRBJ2-6; tentative D call: TRBD2 (5 bases). Trimming shortened V by 4 bases and J by 2 bases, and 15 bases separated the two germline ends. CDR1 is SGHAT and CDR2 is FQDESV in the germline V gene (reference sequence). The CDR3 is 17 amino acids. In DNA form, the CDR3 reads TGTGCCAGCAGCTACCTACCGGGATCCGCTGGGGCCAACGTCCTGACTTTC. Encoded protein: CASSYLPGSAGANVLTF. Drawing the rest from reference TRBV11-1 and TRBJ2-6, the complete variable domain is EAEVAQSPRYKITEKSQAVAFWCDPISGHATLYWYRQILGQGPELLVQFQDESVVDDSQLPKDRFSAERLKGVDSTLKIQPAELGDSAMYLCASSYLPGSAGANVLTFGAGSRLTVL.

The CDR3: CASSVSGTGYGTDTQYF. CDR3 bases: TGTGCCAGCAGCGTATCCGGGACGGGGTACGGCACAGATACGCAGTATTTT. The gene calls are TRBV7-9 and TRBJ2-3; D may match TRBD1 or TRBD2 (5 bases each). V was trimmed by 5 bases and J by 1 base, leaving 19 bases between them. Germline loops: CDR1 SEHNR, CDR2 FQNEAQ (reference sequence). This CDR3 comprises 17 residues.

The chain employs TRBV29-1 and TRBJ2-7; the match to TRBD1 covers 9 bases. Germline-derived CDR1 and CDR2 are SQVTM and ANQGSEA. This CDR3 is built from 12 residues. J was trimmed by 6 bases and V by 4 bases; bases with no gene match: 4. The CDR3 protein is CSVVQGALEQYF. CDR3 DNA: TGCAGCGTTGTACAGGGGGCTCTCGAGCAGTACTTC.

This clonotype has ten or more counts. This rearrangement joins TRBV28 to TRBJ2-5; tentatively, D is TRBD2 (7 bases). The length of the CDR3 is 17 residues. CDR1 and CDR2 (germline): MDHEN, SYDVKM. V lost 5 bases and J 1 base, leaving 20 bases between the germline ends. Written as DNA, the CDR3 is TGTGCCAGCAGTCCCCCGAGGGGGGGAAGGCGCCAAGAGACCCAGTACTTC. Its translation: CASSPPRGGRRQETQYF.

This clonotype has at least ten counts. DNA for the CDR3: TGTGCCAGCAGCCGTAGCGGGAGTCGGAATGAGCAGTTCTTC. Amino acids: CASSRSGSRNEQFF. The chain has TRBV3-1 and TRBJ2-1; 9 bases align to TRBD2. CDR1 and CDR2 from the germline V gene are LGHDT and YNNKEL (reference sequence). This CDR3 contains 14 residues. The V and J ends lost 4 bases and 7 bases, in that order; junction bases with no gene match: 5.

The chain recombines TRBV28 with TRBJ2-3, with 9 bases fitting TRBD2. Germline V CDR1 and CDR2: MDHEN, SYDVKM. The V segment lost 6 bases and the J segment 2 bases; nucleotides outside the gene matches: 12. The CDR3 sequence is 17 residues long. In DNA form, the CDR3 reads TGTGCCAGCAGGAGACCGGGACTAGCATTTTACACAGATACGCAGTATTTT. It is translated as CASRRPGLAFYTDTQYF.

Note on this clonotype: A single base separates this from a much larger clone, so it may be a read error. The rearrangement uses TRBV11-3 and TRBJ2-5; no clear D gene. The CDR3 is made up of 12 amino acids. Germline V gene lookup returns CDR1 SGHNT and CDR2 YENEEA. This CDR3 is CVSSLEQETQYF. CDR3 bases: TGCGTCAGCAGCCTAGAGCAAGAGACCCAGTACTTC. Complete variable domain (other parts from reference TRBV11-3 and TRBJ2-5): EAGVVQSPRYKIIEKKQPVAFWCNPISGHNTLYWYLQNLGQGPELLIRYENEEAVDDSQLPKDRFSAERLKGVDSTLKIQPAELGDSAVYLCVSSLEQETQYFGPGTRLLVL.

This clonotype was detected only a few times. The chain employs TRBV5-1 and TRBJ1-1; possibly TRBD1 for D (6 bases). The germline V and J ends were trimmed by 0 bases and 7 bases, with 16 bases remaining between them. The germline CDR1 and CDR2 sequences are SGHRS and YFSETQ. The CDR3 has 15 residues. The CDR3 reads CASSLVPGHVSEAFF. CDR3 DNA sequence: TGCGCCAGCAGCTTGGTCCCGGGACACGTAAGTGAAGCTTTCTTT.

Only one count was recorded for this clonotype. The chain employs TRBV7-6 and TRBJ2-2; D remains ambiguous. The V gene's germline CDR1 is SGHVS and CDR2 FNYEAQ. Trimming pared 0 bases from V and 7 bases from J, leaving 15 bases between. The CDR3 length is 16 residues. The CDR3 sequence: CASSLAVGGPGGELFF. In DNA, the CDR3 is TGTGCCAGCAGCTTAGCGGTCGGCGGCCCGGGCGGGGAGCTGTTTTTT.